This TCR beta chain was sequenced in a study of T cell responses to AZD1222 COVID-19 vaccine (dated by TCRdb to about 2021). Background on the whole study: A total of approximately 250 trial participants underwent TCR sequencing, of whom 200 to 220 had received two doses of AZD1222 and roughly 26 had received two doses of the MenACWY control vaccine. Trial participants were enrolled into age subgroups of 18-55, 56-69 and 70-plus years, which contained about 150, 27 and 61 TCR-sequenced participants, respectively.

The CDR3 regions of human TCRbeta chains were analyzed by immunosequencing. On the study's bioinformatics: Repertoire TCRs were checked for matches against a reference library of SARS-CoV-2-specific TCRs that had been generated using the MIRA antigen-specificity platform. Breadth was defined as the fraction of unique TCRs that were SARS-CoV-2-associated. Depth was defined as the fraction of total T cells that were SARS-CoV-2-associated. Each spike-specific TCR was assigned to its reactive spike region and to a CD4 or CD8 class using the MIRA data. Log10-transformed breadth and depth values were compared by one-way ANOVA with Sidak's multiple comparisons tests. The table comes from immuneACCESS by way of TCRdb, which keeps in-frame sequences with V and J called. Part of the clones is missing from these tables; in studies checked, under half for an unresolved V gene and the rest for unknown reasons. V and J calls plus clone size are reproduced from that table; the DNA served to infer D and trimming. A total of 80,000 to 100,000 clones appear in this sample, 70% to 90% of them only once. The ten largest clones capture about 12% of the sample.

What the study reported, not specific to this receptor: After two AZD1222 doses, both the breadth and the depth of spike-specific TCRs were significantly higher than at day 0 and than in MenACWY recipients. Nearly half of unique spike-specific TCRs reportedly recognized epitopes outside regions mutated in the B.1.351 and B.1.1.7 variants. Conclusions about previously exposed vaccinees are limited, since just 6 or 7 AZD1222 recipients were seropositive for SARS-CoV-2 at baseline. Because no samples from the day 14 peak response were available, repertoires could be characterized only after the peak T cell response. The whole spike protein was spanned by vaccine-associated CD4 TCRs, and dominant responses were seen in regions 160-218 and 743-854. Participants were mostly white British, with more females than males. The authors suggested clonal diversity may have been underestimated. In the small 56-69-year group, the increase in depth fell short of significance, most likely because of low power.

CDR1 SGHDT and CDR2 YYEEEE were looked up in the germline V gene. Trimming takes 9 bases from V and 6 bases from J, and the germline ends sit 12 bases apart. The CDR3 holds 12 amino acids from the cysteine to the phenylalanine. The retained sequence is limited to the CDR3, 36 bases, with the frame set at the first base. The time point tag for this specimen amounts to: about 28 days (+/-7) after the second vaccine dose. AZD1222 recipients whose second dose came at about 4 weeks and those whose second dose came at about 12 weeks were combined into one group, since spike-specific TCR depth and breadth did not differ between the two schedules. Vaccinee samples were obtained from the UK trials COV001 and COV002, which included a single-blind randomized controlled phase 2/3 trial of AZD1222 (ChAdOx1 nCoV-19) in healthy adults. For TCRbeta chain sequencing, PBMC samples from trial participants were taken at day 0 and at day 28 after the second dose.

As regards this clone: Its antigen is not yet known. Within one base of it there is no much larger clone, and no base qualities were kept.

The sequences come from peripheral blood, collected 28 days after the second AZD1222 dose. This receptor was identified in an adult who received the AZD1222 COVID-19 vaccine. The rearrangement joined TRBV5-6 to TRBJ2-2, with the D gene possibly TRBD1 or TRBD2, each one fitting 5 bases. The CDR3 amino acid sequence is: CATTEGPGELFF. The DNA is TGTGCCACCACCGAGGGGCCCGGGGAGCTGTTTTTT.